The clone carrying this T cell receptor beta chain was recorded a few times. This entry is derived from a study of PD-1 blockade in mismatch repair-deficient tumors. TCRdb keeps only in-frame clones here, not all; method: immunoSEQ multiplex PCR. The table has over 75,000 clones, approximately 81% seen once. Between the trimmed V and J ends, which lost 5 bases and 4 bases, there was a span of 9 bases. The CDR3 length is 13 residues. Looked up from germline, CDR1 is MGHRA and CDR2 is YSYEKL. This clonotype was obtained from an adult with mismatch repair-deficient cancer. This specimen was peripheral blood, taken 12 weeks after starting pembrolizumab. The rearrangement links TRBV4-1 to TRBJ1-3, with D perhaps TRBD1 (6 bases). CDR3 residues: CASSITGGNTIYF. The CDR3 DNA sequence: TGCGCCAGCAGCATAACAGGGGGAAACACCATATATTTT.